This entry features one TCR beta chain sequence. As yet, its antigen is unknown. One entry per CDR3 protein results from TCRdb running MiXCR on the 5' RACE reads. This table has tens of thousands of distinct CDR3 sequences, 27% appearing once. This sample is part of a study of CD8 T cells in ankylosing spondylitis. Study-wide points: From matched ankylosing spondylitis synovial fluid, disease-linked clones were reportedly recovered at significantly enriched levels. Clones that were linked to disease were CD8+ and were relatively rare in peripheral blood. What seemed typical of ankylosing spondylitis blood was a TCR beta motif built from 7 or 8 highly homologous variants.

This sequence originates from a male donor with ankylosing spondylitis or in good health (not recorded which). Specimen: blood, either unsorted or a sorted T cell fraction (not recorded which).

The CDR3 reads CASSIDQSSYNEQFF. In nucleotides, the CDR3 is TGTGCCAGCTCTATAGACCAAAGCTCCTACAATGAGCAGTTCTTC. The gene calls are TRBV18 and TRBJ2-1; D ambiguous. Per the germline V gene, CDR1 is KGHSH and CDR2 is LQKENI. V was pared by 6 bases and J by 0 bases, with 12 bases between. The CDR3 has 15 amino acids.